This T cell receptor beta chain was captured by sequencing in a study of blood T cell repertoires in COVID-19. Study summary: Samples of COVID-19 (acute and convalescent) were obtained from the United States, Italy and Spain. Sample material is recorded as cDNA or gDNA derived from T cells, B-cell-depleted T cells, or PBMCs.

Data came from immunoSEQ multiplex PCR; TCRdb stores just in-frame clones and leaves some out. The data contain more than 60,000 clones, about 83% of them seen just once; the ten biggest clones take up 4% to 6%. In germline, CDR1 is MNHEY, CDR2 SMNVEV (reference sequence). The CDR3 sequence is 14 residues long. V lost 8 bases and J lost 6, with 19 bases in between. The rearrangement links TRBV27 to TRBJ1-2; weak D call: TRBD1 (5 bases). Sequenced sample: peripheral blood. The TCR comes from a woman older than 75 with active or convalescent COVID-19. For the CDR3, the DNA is TGTGCCAGCGCCCATCAGGGCAGCGCCAATGGCTACACCTTC. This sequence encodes CASAHQGSANGYTF.